The clone carrying this T cell receptor beta chain was found many times. Its antigen is as yet unknown. Germline and junction disagree at one end, which may indicate a read error. The data belong to a study of molecular identifiers for immune sequencing clone quantification. The study, taken as a whole, reports: Effector cells kept over 98% of their molecules in clones above 20 RNA copies, while naive cells kept under 1% there. Jurkat TCR RNA spiked in from one cell could reportedly be detected among some 1 million naive cells.

Making the bulk TCR libraries relied on previously described methods and listed TCR primers. One entry per CDR3 protein results from TCRdb running MiXCR on the PCR reads. The sample has approximately 630,000 distinct CDR3 sequences, roughly 25% seen once. Sorting was used to obtain naive CD8 T cells (CD8+CD4-CCR7+CD45RA+). This CDR3 is built from 13 residues. Germline CDR1 is SGHDT and CDR2 is YYEEEE. The chain is built from TRBV5-6 and TRBJ2-7; either TRBD1 or TRBD2 may fit D (5 bases each). The sequence was collected from a human donor in good health. Some libraries in this study had Jurkat cell RNA spiked in. Sequencing used naive CD8+ T cells from blood, with Jurkat cell RNA spiked in. Subset denoted: FACS-sorted CD8+CD4-CCR7+CD45RA+ naive T cells. The CDR3 is CASSLGLGDEQYF. CDR3 DNA sequence: TGCGCCAGCAGCCTTGGACTGGGGGACGAGCAGTACTTC.